The 7 T cell receptor beta chains below come from one sample, sequenced in a study of cytomegalovirus exposure and HLA in healthy donors. PCR employed 60 Vbeta and 13 Jbeta primers. TCRdb keeps only in-frame clones here, not all; method: immunoSEQ multiplex PCR. This sample has 60,000 to 70,000 clones, with over 60% found just once. Sequencing was performed on PBMCs. These receptors originate from a man in his fifties in good health and CMV-seropositive.

The V call is TRBV27, the J call TRBJ1-1; 9 bases are a match to TRBD1. Germline values: CDR1 MNHEY, CDR2 SMNVEV (reference sequence). Trimming removed 3 bases from V and 10 bases from J; junction bases left unmatched: 12. CDR3 length: 15 residues. The CDR3 region has the DNA TGTGCCAGCAGTTTCTCCCCGACGGGACAGGGCTTAGCTTTCTTT. It translates to CASSFSPTGQGLAFF.

V and J are TRBV29-1 and TRBJ1-6; 7 bases fit TRBD1. V trimming: 5 bases; J trimming: 10 bases; junction bases outside the gene matches: 11. There are 14 residues in the CDR3. Germline V gene data show CDR1 as SQVTM and CDR2 as ANQGSEA. The CDR3 loop is CSVRAGGFDSPLHF. CDR3 sequence (DNA): TGCAGCGTTAGAGCAGGGGGATTTGACTCACCCCTCCACTTT.

V and J are TRBV6-1 and TRBJ2-5; a possible D gene is TRBD2 (7 bases). This CDR3 contains 14 residues. Trimming took off 6 bases at V and 5 bases at J, with 16 bases between the two ends. Germline V CDR1 and CDR2: MNHNS, SASEGT. Written as DNA, the CDR3 is TGTGCCAGCAGAACGGCGGGGGCCATGGAGACCCAGTACTTC. Translated, it gives CASRTAGAMETQYF.

CDR3 sequence (DNA): TGTGCCAGCAGTAAGCAGGGGAGGGGAGCAACTAATGAAAAACTGTTTTTT. Translation: CASSKQGRGATNEKLFF. This chain uses TRBV27 with TRBJ1-4, with D tentatively TRBD1 (6 bases). This CDR3 spans 17 amino acids. Germline CDR1 is MNHEY and CDR2 is SMNVEV (reference sequence). V dropped 5 bases and J dropped 0 bases, with 16 bases sitting between them. Full variable domain (remainder filled in from reference TRBV27 and TRBJ1-4): EAQVTQNPRYLITVTGKKLTVTCSQNMNHEYMSWYRQDPGLGLRQIYYSMNVEVTDKGDVPEGYKVSRKEKRNFPLILESPSPNQTSLYFCASSKQGRGATNEKLFFGSGTQLSVL.

The chain uses TRBV5-4 and TRBJ1-2; D uncertain. CDR3 length: 15 residues. Deletions cut 2 bases from V and 4 bases from J, with 15 bases between. Looked up from germline, CDR1 is SGHNT and CDR2 is YYREEE (reference sequence). This chain's CDR3 is CASSFEGGGGYGYTF. CDR3 sequence (DNA): TGTGCCAGCAGCTTTGAAGGTGGAGGCGGCTATGGCTACACCTTC.

The rearrangement uses TRBV9 and TRBJ2-5; 8 bases line up with TRBD1. The CDR3 sequence is 15 residues long. CDR1 and CDR2 (germline): SGDLS, YYNGEE. After removal of 0 bases from V and 4 bases from J, the junction contained 5 bases not matched to a gene. CDR3: CASSVAQGVGETQYF. CDR3 bases: TGTGCCAGCAGCGTAGCACAGGGGGTAGGAGAGACCCAGTACTTC. The full variable domain, in which reference TRBV9 and TRBJ2-5 provide the parts outside the CDR3, is DSGVTQTPKHLITATGQRVTLRCSPRSGDLSVYWYQQSLDQGLQFLIQYYNGEERAKGNILERFSAQQFPDLHSELNLSSLELGDSALYFCASSVAQGVGETQYFGPGTRLLVL.

This clone has just one count. This rearrangement joins TRBV19 to TRBJ2-6; the match to TRBD1 covers 7 bases. The CDR3 consists of 15 residues. In germline, CDR1 is LNHDA, CDR2 SQIVND (reference sequence). V was pared by 6 bases and J by 2 bases, with 4 bases of the junction left unmatched. This CDR3 reads CASSWDSAGANVLTF. CDR3 nucleotide sequence: TGTGCCAGTAGCTGGGACAGCGCTGGGGCCAACGTCCTGACTTTC.